These 7 T cell receptor delta chains share one sample of origin, sequenced in a study of gamma-delta T cells after stem cell transplantation. With CATT, TCRdb re-called clones from the RT-PCR reads. The sample lists roughly 4,500 delta-chain clones; around 1.9% were seen once. The material sequenced was gamma-delta T cells. These receptors were obtained from a human donor. It is not recorded whose cells these are; they may come from a transplant donor.

There are many counts of this clone. This likely stems from a read error, as it lies one base from a far larger clone. The chain is built from TRDV2 and TRDJ1; the match to TRDD3 covers 13 bases. Germline V gene lookup returns CDR1 GEAIGNYY and CDR2 EKD. The CDR3 totals 18 residues. The DNA of the CDR3 is TGTGCCTGTGACACCGTTTCGACTGGGGGATACGACACCGGTAAACTCATCTTT. Its protein is CACDTVSTGGYDTGKLIF.

This clone has only a few counts. TCRdb shows a much larger clone's protein in place of this DNA's translation, and the two differ at residue 6, likely through a read error; the protein shown is translated from the DNA. V and J are TRDV2 and TRDJ1; 7 nucleotides line up with TRDD3. This CDR3 is built from 16 residues. Germline-derived CDR1 and CDR2 are GEAIGNYY and EKD. V lost 3 bases to trimming and J lost 0 bases; unmatched junction nucleotides: 9. The CDR3 spells CACDGMGDPYTDKLIF. Written as DNA, the CDR3 is TGTGCCTGTGACGGGATGGGGGACCCTTACACCGATAAACTCATCTTT.

This clone has at least ten counts. A far larger clone lies a single base away; this is likely a read error. Other DNA sequences in the sample encode the same CDR3. The chain combines TRDV2 with TRDJ1; D possibly corresponds to TRDD3 (6 bases). The CDR3 has 17 amino acids. In germline, CDR1 is GEAIGNYY, CDR2 EKD. The CDR3 region is CACDKVGAPVVTDKLIF. CDR3 in DNA: TGTGCCTGTGACAAAGTGGGGGCTCCAGTTGTGACCGATAAACTCATCTTC.

This clone was counted ten times or more. It is likely a read error: a sequence one base away is far more abundant. V is TRDV2 and J is TRDJ1, with no clear D. This CDR3 contains 13 residues. Trimming took off 0 bases at V and 1 base at J, with 5 bases between the two ends. CDR1 and CDR2 from the germline V gene are GEAIGNYY and EKD. The chain's CDR3 is CACDTRGTDKLIF. DNA for the CDR3: TGTGCCTGTGACACCCGGGGCACCGATAAACTCATCTTT.

This clone was picked up a small number of times. The mismatch at residue 14 between this DNA's translation and the TCRdb protein of a much larger clone likely reflects a read error; the protein shown is translated from the DNA. The gene calls are TRDV2 and TRDJ1; 8 bases agree with TRDD3. This CDR3 spans 16 amino acids. The germline gives CDR1 GEAIGNYY, CDR2 EKD. The CDR3 DNA is TGTGCCTGTGACACCGTGGGGGATCATAAAACCGATAAACCCATCTTT. It yields the protein CACDTVGDHKTDKPIF.

A note on this clone: For this DNA, TCRdb reports the protein of a much larger clone, which diverges at residue 4, most likely from a read error; the protein presented here is translated directly from the DNA. The identical CDR3 is also encoded by other nucleotide sequences in the sample. The V and J genes are TRDV2 and TRDJ1, with D possibly being TRDD3 (5 bases). Between the trimmed V and J ends, which lost 7 bases and 10 bases, there was a span of 27 bases. The CDR3 sequence is 15 residues long. The germline V gene encodes CDR1 GEAIGNYY and CDR2 EKD. The CDR3 nucleotides read TGTGCCTGCGGCACCGTTGGAGATATAGGGGAGTCACTCATCTTT. Translated, it gives CACGTVGDIGESLIF.

Concerning this clone: The TCRdb protein, from a much larger clone, departs from this DNA's translation at residue 10, likely by read error; the protein shown derives from the DNA. The chain couples TRDV2 to TRDJ1, with TRDD3 matching 7 bases. CDR3 length: 17 amino acids. The germline V gene has CDR1 GEAIGNYY and CDR2 EKD. The V gene end was trimmed by 0 bases and the J gene end by 0 bases; junction bases not matched to a gene: 9. The CDR3 sequence: CACDTLGDRGYTDKLIF. The CDR3 nucleotides read TGTGCCTGTGACACCCTCGGGGATAGGGGCTACACCGATAAACTCATCTTT.